This T cell receptor (beta chain) was identified in a study of CD8+ T cells in alopecia areata. Extraction of RNA preceded its reverse transcription into cDNA, which served as the sequencing template. Assay used: immunoSEQ multiplex PCR; TCRdb lists only in-frame clones, some missing. This sample has around 60,000 clones, with roughly 40% found just once. From alopecia areata patients, lesional scalp punch biopsies and peripheral blood were collected. Sorting of CD4+ and CD8+ T cells was performed on PBMCs. Per germline, CDR1 SGHRS and CDR2 YFSETQ. Trimming took 1 base from V and 7 from J, leaving 12 bases between them. This CDR3 is 15 amino acids long.

The clonotype originates from a human donor with alopecia areata. Input material: NKG2D-low CD8+ T cells sorted from blood. This chain connects TRBV5-1 to TRBJ1-6, with no clear D. The CDR3 is CASSLRGPNNSPLHF. For the CDR3, the DNA is TGCGCCAGCAGCTTGAGAGGGCCGAACAATTCACCCCTCCACTTT.